The 6 T cell receptor beta chains below were found in one sample sequenced in a study of OX40 agonist ivuxolimab in advanced cancers. Method: immunoSEQ multiplex PCR; TCRdb's copy keeps in-frame clones and lacks some. The sample lists tens of thousands of clones, roughly 90% occurring once. This material consisted of CD4+ or CD8+ T cells sorted from blood, taken in a trial of the OX40 agonist ivuxolimab. These receptors were taken from an adult with an advanced solid tumor such as melanoma, head and neck, liver or kidney cancer.

The chain recombines TRBV4-1 with TRBJ1-5, with a possible D match to TRBD1 (5 bases). There are 12 residues in the CDR3. Germline V gene sequence: CDR1 MGHRA, CDR2 YSYEKL. The V gene lost 3 bases and the J gene lost 11 bases, with 11 bases spanning the gap. The CDR3: CASSQGGGAQHF. The CDR3 nucleotides are TGCGCCAGCAGCCAGGGGGGAGGGGCCCAGCATTTT.

The chain couples TRBV19 to TRBJ2-7; D gene ambiguous. V was pared by 3 bases and J by 3 bases, with 18 bases between. Per the germline V gene, CDR1 is LNHDA and CDR2 is SQIVND (reference sequence). CDR3 length: 16 residues. CDR3 sequence: CASSIENSGRVYEQYF. For the CDR3, the DNA is TGTGCCAGTAGTATCGAAAACTCGGGTAGAGTCTACGAGCAGTACTTC.

This sequence joins TRBV7-8 and TRBJ1-5; D may be TRBD1 (6 bases). This CDR3 comprises 15 residues. Trimming took off 4 bases at V and 4 bases at J, with 14 bases between the two ends. Germline CDR1 and CDR2: SGHVS and FQNEAQ. CDR3 sequence (DNA): TGTGCCAGCAGCTGGGGCTGGGACATAAATCAGCCCCAGCATTTT. Protein: CASSWGWDINQPQHF.

V is TRBV10-3 and J is TRBJ2-1; 7 bases map to TRBD2. The V gene's germline CDR1 is ENHRY and CDR2 SYGVKD. The ends lost 4 bases at V and 4 bases at J; junction bases unmatched: 7. The CDR3 has 15 amino acids. The CDR3: CAISAAGVAYNEQFF. In DNA form, the CDR3 reads TGTGCCATCAGTGCGGCGGGAGTGGCTTACAATGAGCAGTTCTTC.

The chain uses TRBV30 and TRBJ2-7, with D unclear. Germline lookup yields CDR1 GTSNPN and CDR2 SVGIG (reference sequence). The CDR3 is 12 amino acids. The V gene lost 1 base and the J gene lost 3 bases, with 7 bases spanning the gap. The DNA of the CDR3 is TGTGCCTGGAGTGAGCATCTCTACGAGCAGTACTTC. As protein: CAWSEHLYEQYF.

The rearrangement links TRBV4-1 to TRBJ2-1; a possible D gene is TRBD1 (8 bases). The germline CDR1 and CDR2 sequences are MGHRA and YSYEKL. The CDR3 length is 15 residues. Deletions cut 4 bases from V and 7 bases from J, with 17 bases between. CDR3 protein: CASSPDRGGWNEQFF. The CDR3 region has the DNA TGCGCCAGCAGCCCAGACAGGGGAGGGTGGAATGAGCAGTTCTTC.